The 20 T cell receptor beta chains reported below all come from one sample, sequenced in a study of shared clonotypes between healthy human individuals. Some clones are missing from TCRdb's copy, which holds only in-frame ones; the method was immunoSEQ multiplex PCR. The data show about half a million clones, 70% to 85% seen once. Material for sequencing was PBMCs. The receptors originated from a woman in her forties in good health. Some clones in this sample may be carry-over from other donors' samples.

The chain links TRBV5-5 to TRBJ2-7; D gene uncertain. Germline-derived CDR1 and CDR2 are SGHKS and YYEKEE (reference sequence). Trimming pared 4 bases from V and 0 bases from J, leaving 11 bases between. The CDR3 loop spans 14 amino acids. The CDR3 is CASSRSGRSYEQYF. CDR3 bases: TGTGCCAGCAGCCGGTCAGGCCGCTCCTACGAGCAGTACTTC.

J is TRBJ1-3 and V is TRBV5-1; TRBD1 might be the D (5 bases). V lost 1 base and J lost 1, with 12 bases in between. The V gene's germline CDR1 is SGHRS and CDR2 YFSETQ. This CDR3 contains 16 residues. This chain's CDR3 is CASSLWQGGSGNTIYF. The CDR3 bases are TGCGCCAGCAGCTTGTGGCAGGGAGGGTCTGGAAACACCATATATTTT.

This chain links TRBV10-3 with TRBJ2-7; possibly TRBD1 for D (6 bases). V dropped 6 bases and J dropped 9 bases, with 24 bases sitting between them. CDR1 is ENHRY and CDR2 is SYGVKD in the germline V gene. This CDR3 has 15 amino acids. The CDR3 bases are TGTGCCATCAGCGCTCACCGGGACACGGACCTAGGGCAGTACTTC. This translates into CAISAHRDTDLGQYF.

The chain uses TRBV6-1 and TRBJ1-1, with D uncertain. With 3 bases removed from V and 1 base from J, the gap between germline ends came to 9 bases. In germline, CDR1 is MNHNS, CDR2 SASEGT. CDR3 length: 14 residues. The CDR3 DNA reads as TGTGCCAGCAGTGAGGGTCGCGCGAACACTGAAGCTTTCTTT. Its translation is CASSEGRANTEAFF.

The sample holds one count of this clone. J is TRBJ2-7 and V is TRBV21-1; no check of the table's D call, TRBD1, against the DNA was made. TRBV21-1 is classified as a pseudogene. CDR3 length: 15 residues. CDR3 DNA: TGTGCCAGCAGCAACAAACTCAGGGGTAGCTACGAGCAGTACTTC. It yields the protein CASSNKLRGSYEQYF.

The rearrangement links TRBV18 to TRBJ1-5; D not resolved. The CDR3 length is 15 residues. Germline V lookup: CDR1 KGHSH, CDR2 LQKENI. Trimming stripped 2 bases from V and 4 bases from J, with 12 bases between. CDR3 DNA: TGTGCCAGCTCACCAGTAGCAGCGGAGAATCAGCCCCAGCATTTT. Its protein product is CASSPVAAENQPQHF.

Details on this clone: This sequence may be a read error, since a much larger clone differs from it by one base. This same CDR3 is encoded by further DNA sequences in the sample. The chain links TRBV28 to TRBJ2-3; D remains ambiguous. Germline V gene data show CDR1 as MDHEN and CDR2 as SYDVKM. CDR3 length: 12 residues. CDR3: CASSSNTDTQYF. The DNA for the CDR3 is TGTGCTAGCAGTTCGAACACAGATACGCAGTATTTT.

Notes on this clone: This may come from a read error, since a much larger clone is one base off. The genes are TRBV27 and TRBJ1-1; 9 nucleotides agree with TRBD1. J lost 1 base, V lost 4 bases, and 1 base had no gene match. Per the germline V gene, CDR1 is MNHEY and CDR2 is SMNVEV (reference sequence). This CDR3 has 14 amino acids. In DNA form, the CDR3 reads TGTGCCAGCAGTTCGGGACAGGGGAACACTGAAGCTTTCTTT. Translating gives CASSSGQGNTEAFF.

V gene TRBV18 combines with J gene TRBJ2-1; TRBD2 matches at 9 bases. CDR1 is KGHSH, CDR2 LQKENI, per germline. The CDR3 spans 15 residues. V lost 2 bases, J lost 3 bases, and 2 bases stayed unmatched. The CDR3 loop is CASSPETSGYNEQFF. The CDR3 region has the DNA TGTGCCAGCTCACCAGAGACTAGCGGCTACAATGAGCAGTTCTTC.

The chain combines TRBV14 with TRBJ2-1; no reliable D call. Germline CDR1 SGHDN, CDR2 FVKESK. The CDR3 has 16 residues. The V and J ends lost 0 bases and 3 bases respectively, with 12 bases between them. The DNA of the CDR3 is TGTGCCAGCAGCCAAGAGGAGCGCCTCCTCTACAATGAGCAGTTCTTC. Translation gives CASSQEERLLYNEQFF.

This rearrangement joins TRBV5-1 to TRBJ2-2, with 8 positions matching TRBD2. From germline, CDR1 is SGHRS and CDR2 YFSETQ. J lost 12 bases, V lost 0 bases, and 1 base had no gene match. This CDR3 comprises 12 residues. CDR3 in DNA: TGCGCCAGCAGCTTGGAGCGGGAGCAGCTGTTTTTT. Its translation is CASSLEREQLFF.

This CDR3 is CASSLGLRREQYF. In DNA form, the CDR3 reads TGTGCCAGCAGCCTGGGATTGAGGCGGGAGCAGTACTTC. V is TRBV11-2 and J is TRBJ2-7; D is ambiguous. The ends were cut back, 5 bases at V and 7 bases at J, with 15 bases in the middle. The CDR3 runs 13 residues. Germline V gives CDR1 SGHAT, CDR2 FQNNGV.

The sample holds one count of this clone. The chain recombines TRBV5-5 with TRBJ1-5; the D is unclear. Germline V gives CDR1 SGHKS, CDR2 YYEKEE (reference sequence). V shed 1 base and J shed 4 bases, with 6 bases lying between them. This CDR3 region has 13 residues. CDR3: CASSLSTNQPQHF. In DNA form, the CDR3 reads TGTGCCAGCAGCTTGTCCACGAATCAGCCCCAGCATTTT.

This clone is a singleton in its sample. The chain carries TRBV7-9 and TRBJ2-5; D possibly corresponds to TRBD1 (5 bases). V gave up 4 bases and J gave up 4 bases, with 22 bases separating them. The CDR3 sequence is 17 residues long. Germline-derived CDR1 and CDR2 are SEHNR and FQNEAQ (reference sequence). The CDR3, as DNA: TGTGCCAGCAGCTCTGACCGACAGACATTCTCTAGAGAGACCCAGTACTTC. Translation gives CASSSDRQTFSRETQYF.

V and J are TRBV28 and TRBJ1-1, with TRBD1 matching 8 bases. Unmatched junction bases numbered 2, after V lost 7 bases and J lost 4 bases. The germline V gene encodes CDR1 MDHEN and CDR2 SYDVKM. This CDR3 is built from 12 residues. The CDR3 spells CASTTGGTEAFF. The CDR3 DNA reads TGTGCCAGCACTACAGGGGGCACTGAAGCTTTCTTT.

The chain links TRBV7-9 to TRBJ2-2; D remains unclear. The germline CDR1 and CDR2 sequences are SEHNR and FQNEAQ (reference sequence). This CDR3 has 15 residues. V was shortened by 3 bases and J by 1 base, with 9 bases between the two germline ends. CDR3 DNA sequence: TGTGCCAGCAGCTTTGGTTACGGGAACACCGGGGAGCTGTTTTTT. Translated: CASSFGYGNTGELFF.

This chain links TRBV5-1 with TRBJ2-7; TRBD2 matches 10 bases. Germline lookup yields CDR1 SGHRS and CDR2 YFSETQ. The CDR3 is made up of 18 amino acids. The trim removed 2 bases at V and 3 bases at J, leaving 14 bases unmatched. CDR3 sequence reads: CASSLIPSGRQPGYEQYF. DNA of the CDR3: TGCGCCAGCAGCTTAATTCCTAGCGGGAGACAACCTGGCTACGAGCAGTACTTC.

V gene TRBV27 combines with J gene TRBJ2-7; 10 bases line up with TRBD2. The CDR3 has 14 amino acids. With 6 bases clipped from V and 0 bases from J, the junction kept 2 bases outside the gene matches. Looked up from germline, CDR1 is MNHEY and CDR2 is SMNVEV (reference sequence). DNA of the CDR3: TGTGCCAGCAGGACTAGCGGGCACTCCTACGAGCAGTACTTC. Residues: CASRTSGHSYEQYF.

The V and J genes are TRBV27 and TRBJ2-7; D not resolved. Germline-derived CDR1 and CDR2 are MNHEY and SMNVEV (reference sequence). Trimming shortened V by 6 bases and J by 0 bases, and 9 bases separated the two germline ends. The CDR3 is 13 amino acids. CDR3 bases: TGTGCCAGCAGCGTGACACCCTCCTACGAGCAGTACTTC. Translating gives CASSVTPSYEQYF.

This clone came up many times. The chain has TRBV5-6 and TRBJ2-3; D call uncertain. Germline V CDR1 and CDR2: SGHDT, YYEEEE. The CDR3 loop spans 15 amino acids. The V gene lost 4 bases and the J gene lost 0 bases, with 12 bases spanning the gap. The CDR3: CASSRIRTSTDTQYF. In DNA form, the CDR3 reads TGTGCCAGCAGCCGTATCCGTACTAGCACAGATACGCAGTATTTT.